What follows describes a single T cell receptor beta chain. Its antigen is currently unknown. Via MiXCR, TCRdb re-called the 5' RACE reads, giving one row per CDR3 protein. The table records under 650,000 distinct CDR3 sequences, 18% of them present only once. The sample originates from a study of T-cell memory formation after mild COVID-19. Study context: The two donors had largely donor-specific TCR clusters.

Study conclusions and caveats: There was a balanced CD4/CD8 profile in clones contracting day 15 to 85, and later expanders leaned CD4+. Second-wave clones with a day 37 peak had unconfirmed SARS-CoV-2 specificity.

Germline V gene data show CDR1 as SGHDN and CDR2 as FVKESK. V lost 0 bases, J lost 5 bases, and 10 bases lay in between. The CDR3 is 14 residues long. The rearrangement links TRBV14 to TRBJ2-5; D might be TRBD2 (5 bases). This receptor was obtained from an adult woman who had mild COVID-19 (a few samples of this study predate the infection). Cell type and time point are not known. Sequences were obtained from PBMCs or a T cell subset sorted from them (not recorded which). CDR3 sequence reads: CASSQDFTGETQYF. CDR3 nucleotide sequence: TGTGCCAGCAGCCAAGATTTCACGGGGGAGACCCAGTACTTC.